The clone carrying this TCR beta chain was observed many times. In TCRdb, the 5' RACE reads were re-called with MiXCR into one record per CDR3 protein. Of tens of thousands of distinct CDR3 sequences listed, 5.8% were seen once; the top ten hold less than 8.5%. This sample is drawn from a study of early T cells in non-severe SARS-CoV-2 infection. In the study overall: The chains were unpaired, and the sequenced material was bulk RNA from unsorted whole blood.

Trimming took off 0 bases at V and 2 bases at J, with 10 bases between the two ends. CDR1 is DFQATT, CDR2 SNEGSKA, per germline (reference sequence). The CDR3 contains 14 residues. The specimen was whole blood. The sequence came from an adult who was a healthcare worker with PCR-confirmed SARS-CoV-2 infection or an uninfected control (not recorded which). V usage is TRBV20-1 and J usage is TRBJ1-2; D remains ambiguous. The chain's CDR3 is CSARDKSGNYGYTF. The CDR3 nucleotides read TGCAGTGCTAGAGACAAATCCGGAAACTATGGCTACACCTTC.